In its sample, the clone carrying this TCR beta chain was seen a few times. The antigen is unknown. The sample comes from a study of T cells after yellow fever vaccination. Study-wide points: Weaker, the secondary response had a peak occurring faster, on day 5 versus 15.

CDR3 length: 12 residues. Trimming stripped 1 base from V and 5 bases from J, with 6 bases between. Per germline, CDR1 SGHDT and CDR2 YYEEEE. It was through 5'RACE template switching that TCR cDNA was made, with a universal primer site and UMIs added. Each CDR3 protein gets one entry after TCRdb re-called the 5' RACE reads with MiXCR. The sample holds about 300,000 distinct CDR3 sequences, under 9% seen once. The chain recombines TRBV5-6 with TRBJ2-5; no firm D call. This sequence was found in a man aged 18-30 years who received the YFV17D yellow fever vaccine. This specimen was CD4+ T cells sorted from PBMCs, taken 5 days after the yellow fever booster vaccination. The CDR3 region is CASSLLVETQYF. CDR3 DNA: TGTGCCAGCAGCTTGCTGGTTGAGACCCAGTACTTC. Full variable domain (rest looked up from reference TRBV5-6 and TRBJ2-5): DAGVTQSPTHLIKTRGQQVTLRCSPKSGHDTVSWYQQALGQGPQFIFQYYEEEERQRGNFPDRFSGHQFPNYSSELNVNALLLGDSALYLCASSLLVETQYFGPGTRLLVL.